This TCR beta chain was sequenced during a study of a mutant IDH1 vaccine in newly diagnosed glioma (dated by TCRdb to 2020 to 2022). Background for the entire study: Across visits V03 through V10, patients got a total of eight vaccinations, given in weeks 1, 3, 5, 7, 11, 15, 19 and 23. Of the 30 to 35 patients who were treated, 62.5% were male and 37.5% were female, and the mean age was around 40 years. For exploratory analyses, some 24 treated patients had longitudinal TCRB deep sequencing done wherever samples were available. Vaccination started 4-6 weeks after radiotherapy alone, or was given together with temozolomide cycles in the groups whose treatment included chemotherapy. Before enrollment, patients had received standard therapy of radiotherapy alone, temozolomide alone, or radiochemotherapy with temozolomide; most received the combination. Peripheral blood samples were drawn at six visits, namely V03 (baseline), V05, V07, V10, V12 and V13. The paper as a whole reports these results and caveats: Selection of PBMC samples for TCRB deep sequencing was based on availability. Changes in the top peripheral T cell clonotypes picked up by TCRB sequencing did not appear to be linked to pseudoprogression. Immune responses induced by the vaccine were seen in over 90% of patients across multiple MHC alleles. According to the authors, sample limitations meant that analyses of patient blood samples could not be reproduced.

The sample's time point label, in plain terms: week 5, during vaccination. Each vaccine dose, consisting of 300 ug of a 20-mer mutant IDH1 peptide in Montanide, was administered subcutaneously with topical imiquimod. Donors had newly diagnosed WHO grade 3 or 4 IDH1-mutant astrocytomas with loss of nuclear ATRX. The samples were drawn from NOA16, a multicentre, single-arm, open-label phase I trial in Germany that tested a mutant IDH1 peptide vaccine in humans for the first time. The DNeasy Blood and Tissue Kit was used to extract genomic DNA from EDTA blood for TCRB sequencing. Inclusive of the bounding cysteine and phenylalanine, the CDR3 is 14 residues long. Left in the record is the CDR3 DNA by itself, 42 bases read in frame from the first base. CDR1 MNHEY and CDR2 SMNVEV were looked up in the germline V gene (reference sequence). V is reduced by 4 bases and J by 6 bases, leaving a spacing of 12 bases between them.

Comments on this clone: The target of this receptor is not known. No per-base quality is available; no much larger clone lies one base away.

Receptor libraries were prepared by the immunoSEQ multiplex PCR assay. The hsTCRB Kit was used according to the manufacturer's protocol to amplify rearranged TCR beta chain sequences. An Illumina MiSeq was used to sequence the TCRB libraries. The published analysis was carried out like this. Demultiplexing, trimming and gene mapping were performed with the kit vendor's proprietary platform. The table was pulled from immuneACCESS by TCRdb, which kept in-frame rearrangements only. Such tables lose some clones; where checked, under half of the loss comes from unresolved V genes, and the rest has no known cause. V, J and clone size were drawn from that table, and D and trimming were deduced from the DNA. The sample includes around 52,000 clones, with over 80% observed a single time. The biggest ten clones account for about 4.6% of the sample.

Material: PBMCs, obtained from a glioma patient whose treatment included an IDH1 peptide vaccine. The V gene is TRBV27 and the J gene is TRBJ2-2; the D gene is possibly TRBD1 or TRBD2, each agreeing over 5 bases. This sequence was found in a middle-aged woman with glioma. The sequenced DNA: TGTGCCAGCAGTTCGGGACCCCTCCCCGGGGAGCTGTTTTTT. Its amino acids are CASSSGPLPGELFF.